These T cell receptor beta chains were read from a single sample in a study of cytomegalovirus exposure and HLA in healthy donors. Method: immunoSEQ multiplex PCR; TCRdb's copy keeps in-frame clones and lacks some. The sample yields some 80,000 clones, 90% to 96% seen once. The sample consisted of PBMCs. The receptors were sampled from a man between 18 and 35 years old in good health and CMV-seropositive. CDR3s include the opening cysteine and the closing phenylalanine or tryptophan. A D gene is named only where the DNA matches it firmly. Size is omitted from some rows. Given values are once, few, many or a class for expanded clones.

TRBD1 TRBJ1-1 TRBV9 NA CASSFGTGSFTEAFF TGTGCCAGCAGCTTCGGGACAGGGAGTTTCACTGAAGCTTTCTTT
TRBD1 TRBJ2-7 TRBV6-6 NA CASSYGDSSREQYF TGTGCCAGCAGTTACGGGGACAGCTCGAGAGAGCAGTACTTC
NA TRBJ1-1 TRBV6-5 once CASSYLTGRGTEAFF TGTGCCAGCAGTTACTTAACGGGTCGGGGCACTGAAGCTTTCTTT
NA TRBJ2-5 TRBV27 once CASSNKETQYF TGTGCCAGCAGCAACAAAGAGACCCAGTACTTC
NA TRBJ1-2 TRBV25-1 NA CATSRGYTGSGGYTF TGTGCCACCTCCAGGGGATATACAGGTTCCGGTGGCTACACCTTC
NA TRBJ1-5 TRBV4-3 NA CASSQDAGGGQPQHF TGCGCCAGCAGCCAAGATGCGGGGGGTGGCCAGCCCCAGCATTTT
NA TRBJ2-3 TRBV4-1 NA CASSQLGRDLTQYF TGCGCCAGCAGCCAATTAGGACGGGATCTAACGCAGTATTTT
NA TRBJ1-5 TRBV30 NA CAWSVYSNQPQHF TGTGCCTGGAGTGTCTATAGCAATCAGCCCCAGCATTTT
NA TRBJ1-1 TRBV5-4 NA CASSWPDRRGTEAFF TGTGCCAGCAGCTGGCCGGACAGAAGAGGGACTGAAGCTTTCTTT
TRBD1 TRBJ1-1 TRBV4-1 NA CASSPVHNTGDTEAFF TGCGCCAGCAGCCCCGTACATAACACAGGGGACACTGAAGCTTTCTTT
TRBD1 TRBJ2-7 TRBV19 NA CASSPTGDEQYF TGTGCCAGTAGTCCGACAGGGGACGAGCAGTACTTC
TRBD2 TRBJ2-1 TRBV7-6 NA CASSLATSGNEQFF TGTGCCAGCAGCTTAGCTACTAGCGGGAATGAGCAGTTCTTC
NA TRBJ2-2 TRBV10-1 once CASSEEQSGELFF TGCGCCAGCAGTGAGGAACAGTCCGGGGAGCTGTTTTTT
NA TRBJ2-6 TRBV4-1 NA CASSQYSSPPGFRRAGANVLTF TGCGCCAGCAGCCAATACTCTTCACCGCCGGGATTCCGAAGGGCTGGGGCCAACGTCCTGACTTTC
TRBD1 TRBJ2-7 TRBV25-1 NA CASSTGTGGYEQYF TGTGCCAGCAGTACGGGGACAGGGGGCTACGAGCAGTACTTC
TRBD1 TRBJ2-7 TRBV11-2 NA CASSLAVTGGHPRKYF TGTGCCAGCAGCTTAGCCGTGACAGGGGGCCATCCTAGGAAGTACTTC
NA TRBJ2-3 TRBV5-4 NA CAITNGLSTDTQYF TGTGCCATTACTAACGGACTGAGCACAGATACGCAGTATTTT
NA TRBJ1-5 TRBV7-2 NA CASSFSFQGSQPQHF TGTGCCAGCAGCTTCTCCTTTCAGGGGTCTCAGCCCCAGCATTTT
TRBD2 TRBJ2-1 TRBV27 NA CASSRGGTYNEQFF TGTGCCAGCAGCCGGGGGGGAACTTACAATGAGCAGTTCTTC
TRBD2 TRBJ2-3 TRBV10-1 NA CASSEIGAGDTQYF TGCGCCAGCAGTGAAATAGGAGCGGGGGATACGCAGTATTTT
NA TRBJ1-3 TRBV14 NA CASRGTGYSSGNTIYF TGTGCCAGCAGGGGTACAGGGTATAGCTCTGGAAACACCATATATTTT
TRBD1 TRBJ2-7 TRBV30 NA CAWDGTGHIEQYF TGTGCCTGGGACGGGACAGGGCACATCGAGCAGTACTTC
TRBD2 TRBJ2-7 TRBV11-1 NA CASSTSGLYEQYF TGTGCCAGCAGCACTAGCGGACTTTACGAGCAGTACTTC
TRBD1 TRBJ1-2 TRBV7-9 NA CASSSSGGSYGYTF TGTGCCAGCAGCTCTTCAGGGGGGAGCTATGGCTACACCTTC
NA TRBJ2-1 TRBV19 NA CASSSIDPADEQFF TGTGCCAGTAGTTCCATCGACCCGGCGGATGAGCAGTTCTTC
NA TRBJ1-5 TRBV9 NA CASSAGGGTNQPQHF TGTGCCAGCAGCGCCGGTGGAGGAACCAATCAGCCCCAGCATTTT
NA TRBJ2-2 TRBV7-9 NA CASSFGPGVGTGELFF TGTGCCAGCAGCTTTGGTCCGGGGGTTGGCACCGGGGAGCTGTTTTTT
TRBD1 TRBJ1-2 TRBV6-1 NA CASSGSTGGSYGYTF TGTGCCAGCAGTGGATCGACAGGGGGCAGCTATGGCTACACCTTC
NA TRBJ2-7 TRBV5-1 NA CASSSRQDAYEQYF TGCGCCAGCAGCAGCCGACAGGACGCCTACGAGCAGTACTTC
NA TRBJ1-1 TRBV6-1 NA CATLRREENTEAFF TGTGCCACCCTTCGGAGGGAGGAGAACACTGAAGCTTTCTTT
NA TRBJ2-7 TRBV6-5 NA CASRPGSLYEQYF TGTGCCAGCAGACCCGGGAGCCTCTACGAGCAGTACTTC
TRBD1 TRBJ1-2 TRBV5-1 NA CASSPGQGRFNYGYTF TGCGCCAGCAGCCCAGGACAGGGCAGGTTTAACTATGGCTACACCTTC
NA TRBJ1-1 TRBV4-1 NA CASSQGYSGEAFF TGCGCCAGCAGCCAGGGTTACAGTGGTGAAGCTTTCTTT
TRBD1 TRBJ2-1 TRBV5-6 NA CASSLPGGAPYNEQFF TGTGCCAGCAGCTTACCAGGGGGAGCACCCTACAATGAGCAGTTCTTC
TRBD1 TRBJ1-2 TRBV18 NA CASSPRDSHGYTF TGTGCCAGCTCACCAAGGGACAGCCATGGCTACACCTTC
NA TRBJ1-1 TRBV21-1 NA CASSPWAGGAFF NA
TRBD1 TRBJ1-4 TRBV9 NA CASSVQGARNEKLFF TGTGCCAGCAGCGTTCAGGGGGCAAGGAATGAAAAACTGTTTTTT
TRBD1 TRBJ1-2 TRBV19 NA CASRTPGQGVGYTF TGTGCCAGTAGGACACCGGGACAGGGTGTCGGCTACACCTTC
NA TRBJ2-2 TRBV5-1 NA CASSFLAPNTGELFF TGCGCCAGCAGCTTTCTAGCGCCGAACACCGGGGAGCTGTTTTTT
TRBD1 TRBJ1-2 TRBV19 NA CASSIDRGFGYTF TGTGCCAGTAGTATTGACAGGGGGTTTGGCTACACCTTC
NA TRBJ2-7 TRBV18 NA CASSPPAHSYEQYF TGTGCCAGCTCACCACCGGCCCACAGTTACGAGCAGTACTTC
TRBD2 TRBJ2-5 TRBV7-9 NA CASLLAGGTQETQYF TGTGCCAGCTTGCTGGCGGGAGGGACCCAAGAGACCCAGTACTTC
NA TRBJ1-1 TRBV19 NA CASQNSNLGGPNSLTFF TGTGCCAGTCAAAACTCTAACCTCGGAGGGCCCAATAGTTTAACTTTCTTT
NA TRBJ2-3 TRBV7-9 few CASSPRGGSTDTQYF TGTGCCAGCAGCCCTAGAGGGGGATCCACAGATACGCAGTATTTT
NA TRBJ1-1 TRBV18 NA CASSLGRDTEAFF TGTGCCAGCTCACTCGGCAGGGACACTGAAGCTTTCTTT
TRBD1 TRBJ2-3 TRBV10-3 NA CAISLSSGTGGTDTQYF TGTGCCATCAGTTTATCCTCCGGGACAGGGGGCACAGATACGCAGTATTTT
NA TRBJ1-2 TRBV2 NA CASSEGHAWGYTF TGTGCCAGCAGTGAGGGACACGCCTGGGGCTACACCTTC
NA TRBJ2-7 TRBV18 NA CASSPRQSYEQYF TGTGCCAGCTCACCACGGCAGTCCTACGAGCAGTACTTC
TRBD1 TRBJ1-2 TRBV19 NA CASSMWGQGQSYTF TGTGCCAGTAGTATGTGGGGACAGGGGCAAAGCTACACCTTC
NA TRBJ1-2 TRBV18 NA CASSPRQDYGYTF TGTGCCAGCTCACCAAGGCAGGACTATGGCTACACCTTC
TRBD2 TRBJ2-7 TRBV11-3 NA CASSVRAGDNEQYF TGTGCCAGCAGCGTGAGGGCGGGAGATAACGAGCAGTACTTC